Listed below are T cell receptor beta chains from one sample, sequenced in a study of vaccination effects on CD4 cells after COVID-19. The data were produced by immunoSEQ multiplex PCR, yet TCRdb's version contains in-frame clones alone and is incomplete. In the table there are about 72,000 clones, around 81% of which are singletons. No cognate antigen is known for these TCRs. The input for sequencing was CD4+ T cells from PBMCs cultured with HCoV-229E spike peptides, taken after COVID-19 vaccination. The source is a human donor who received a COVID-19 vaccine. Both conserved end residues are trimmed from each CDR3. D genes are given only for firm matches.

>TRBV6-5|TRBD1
ASSRQGSSEKLF
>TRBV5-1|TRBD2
ASSIAGGSYNEQF
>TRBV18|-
ASSPQGQYNSPLH
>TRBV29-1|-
SVEEGLRVIGNEQF
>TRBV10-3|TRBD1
AISELQGAEGNSPLH
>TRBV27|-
ASSLRDRRTEAF
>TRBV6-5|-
ASSYSRSHTEAF
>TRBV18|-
ASSPSGGANTGELF
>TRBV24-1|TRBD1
ATSDPDRDQPQH
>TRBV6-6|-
ASSSADTNNSPLH
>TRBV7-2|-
ASSSRQQGPNTEAF
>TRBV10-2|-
ASRYNGELF
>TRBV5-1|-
ASSFGDVSYGYT
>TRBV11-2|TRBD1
ASSRRTGDNEKLF
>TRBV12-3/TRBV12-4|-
ASSFKRTDTQY
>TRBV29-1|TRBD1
SVEHRDRPNQPQH
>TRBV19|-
ASSIEVQGYGYT
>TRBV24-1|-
ATSDPVSPGELF
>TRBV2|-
ASSAGRDGYT
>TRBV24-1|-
ATSVSRGGVNEQF
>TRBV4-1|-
ASSQAGTSEQF
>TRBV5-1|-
ASSLVAGANTEAF
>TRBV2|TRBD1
ASSGQGLGETQY
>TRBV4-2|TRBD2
ASSQEGMGSGGYTDTQY
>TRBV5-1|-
ASSSLPGASDTGELF
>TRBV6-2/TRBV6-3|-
ASSYPPETQY
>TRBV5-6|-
ASSINTDTEAF
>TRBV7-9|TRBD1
ASSPGQGGGYT
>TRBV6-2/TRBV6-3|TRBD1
ASSGTGRQPQH
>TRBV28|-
ASSLSLWGGSPLH
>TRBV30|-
AWSGLDEQF
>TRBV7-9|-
ASSRSRNANTGELF
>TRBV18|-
ASSPSRAGTGELF
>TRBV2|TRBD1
ASQTGVFQPQH
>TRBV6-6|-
ASSAQGYQETQY
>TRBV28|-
ASSLGAQPQH
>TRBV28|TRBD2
ASSSTPTSANYNEQF
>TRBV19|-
ASSISRRGDYGYT
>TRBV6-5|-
ASSYQAAAIPDTQY
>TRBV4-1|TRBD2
ASSSVSGGSQETQY